The 30 T cell receptor beta chains below were found in one sample sequenced in a study of human T cells and chemical hapten exposure listed by TCRdb under 2021. Preparation of the library involved RACE. TCRdb lists the instrument as NextSeq 500. TCRdb reanalyzed the raw reads on its own, using fastp at Q25 for trimming and MiXCR for clone calling, and kept in-frame beta chains. Under each unique CDR3 protein, matching rows form one entry showing the most common genes and DNA. This sample holds fewer than 85,000 distinct CDR3 sequences; approximately 8% were observed only once. Approximately 1.4% of the sample belongs to the ten largest clones. What the time point label conveys for this sample: healthy volunteer bleed at 6 weeks. Total RNA was extracted from unfractionated whole blood that had been collected in Tempus Blood RNA tubes. The sample taken for sequencing was whole blood. The receptors stem from a male donor in good health. Some clones in this sample may be carry-over from other donors' samples.

The CDR3 DNA reads as TGTGCCAGCAGCTTGATGGAAACTAACTATGGCTACACCTTC. Its translation: CASSLMETNYGYTF. The V call is TRBV5-6, the J call TRBJ1-2; no clear D gene. This CDR3 has 14 amino acids. Per the germline V gene, CDR1 is SGHDT and CDR2 is YYEEEE. Between the trimmed V and J ends, which lost 1 base and 0 bases, there was a span of 7 bases.

This clonotype was seen at least ten times. The gene calls are TRBV21-1 and TRBJ1-1. TRBV21-1 is a pseudogene. The CDR3 is 13 amino acids. This CDR3 is CASSRVKDTEAFF. CDR3 nucleotides: TGTGCCAGCAGTAGGGTGAAAGACACTGAAGCTTTCTTT.

This clonotype was recorded many times. V usage is TRBV12-3 or TRBV12-4 and J usage is TRBJ1-5, with no clear D. CDR3 length: 14 amino acids. V gave up 3 bases and J gave up 7 bases, with 13 bases separating them. The CDR3 nucleotides are TGTGCCAGCAGTTTTGAGGGAGAGTCACAGCCCCAGCATTTT. This sequence encodes CASSFEGESQPQHF.

Many counts were recorded for this clonotype. This rearrangement joins TRBV6-5 to TRBJ2-1; no clear D. Trimming cost V 8 bases and J 1 base, with 12 bases left between them. Looked up from germline, CDR1 is MNHEY and CDR2 is SVGAGI. The CDR3 covers 14 residues. CDR3 sequence reads: CASSTAPSYNEQFF. Written as DNA, the CDR3 is TGTGCCAGCTCCACCGCACCGTCCTACAATGAGCAGTTCTTC.

This clonotype was picked up many times. This sequence joins TRBV7-6 and TRBJ2-1, with TRBD2 as a possible D gene (6 bases). The CDR3 extends over 19 amino acids. V lost 1 base and J 2 bases, leaving 21 bases between the germline ends. The germline CDR1 and CDR2 sequences are SGHVS and FNYEAQ. In nucleotides, the CDR3 is TGTGCCAGCAGCTTAGTCAACGGGAGAAGGATTAGTGCCTACAATGAGCAGTTCTTC. It codes for CASSLVNGRRISAYNEQFF.

In its sample, this clonotype was seen many times. V usage is TRBV20-1 and J usage is TRBJ1-1; a weak D match, TRBD1 (5 bases). In germline, CDR1 is DFQATT, CDR2 SNEGSKA (reference sequence). V was clipped by 5 bases and J by 8 bases, with 6 bases between them. CDR3 length equals 9 residues. The CDR3 region is CSAGGEAFF. DNA for the CDR3: TGCAGTGCTGGGGGAGAAGCTTTCTTT.

This chain links TRBV30 with TRBJ2-3; D remains ambiguous. This CDR3 is 16 amino acids long. Trimming took 3 bases from V and 5 from J, leaving 21 bases between them. CDR1 GTSNPN and CDR2 SVGIG come from the germline V gene (reference sequence). CDR3 residues: CAWSLKDTSSGDTQYF. The CDR3 DNA is TGTGCCTGGAGCCTAAAAGATACGTCCTCCGGAGATACGCAGTATTTT.

This clonotype was observed a few times. V usage is TRBV6-5 and J usage is TRBJ1-2; 7 nucleotides match TRBD1. The CDR3 runs to 15 residues. CDR1 and CDR2 from the germline V gene are MNHEY and SVGAGI. Trimming at V came to 0 bases and at J to 2 bases, leaving 3 bases not matched to a gene. CDR3 residues: CASSYSAGGNYGYTF. For the CDR3, the DNA is TGTGCCAGCAGTTACTCGGCAGGGGGGAACTATGGCTACACCTTC.

In this sample, this clonotype turned up many times. V is TRBV2 and J is TRBJ2-7; D is perhaps TRBD2 (6 bases). This CDR3 is 13 amino acids long. Germline assignment: CDR1 SNHLY and CDR2 FYNNEI. The V and J ends lost 6 bases and 7 bases respectively, with 16 bases between them. CDR3 region: CASSRPTGGEQYF. The CDR3 coding sequence is TGTGCCAGCAGCCGGCCAACCGGGGGTGAGCAGTACTTC.

This clonotype was observed a handful of times. The chain joins TRBV25-1 to TRBJ1-1; D ambiguous. Germline CDR1 and CDR2: MGHDK and SYGVNS. The CDR3 runs to 13 residues. Trimming left V 1 base short and J 0 bases short, with 3 bases between. CDR3 bases: TGTGCCAGCAGTGAATTTGTGAACACTGAAGCTTTCTTT. Protein sequence: CASSEFVNTEAFF.

The V call is TRBV29-1, the J call TRBJ2-5; possibly TRBD1 for D (5 bases). Germline CDR1 is SQVTM and CDR2 is ANQGSEA. The CDR3 length is 13 residues. The germline V and J ends were trimmed by 7 bases and 5 bases, with 17 bases remaining between them. The CDR3 loop reads CSGRQSALETQYF. The CDR3 DNA follows: TGCAGCGGTCGACAGTCAGCCCTTGAGACCCAGTACTTC.

The chain links TRBV27 to TRBJ1-1; weak D call: TRBD1 (6 bases). From germline, CDR1 is MNHEY and CDR2 SMNVEV (reference sequence). Trimming removed 9 bases at V and 4 bases at J, with 18 bases between. This CDR3 is 14 amino acids long. The CDR3: CASRSAGVPTEAFF. The CDR3 DNA sequence: TGTGCCAGTAGGAGCGCAGGGGTGCCCACTGAAGCTTTCTTT.

This clonotype was observed a handful of times. The V gene is TRBV7-9, the J gene TRBJ2-7, with 7 bases that match TRBD1. J was trimmed by 1 base and V by 0 bases; bases with no gene match: 6. This CDR3 spans 16 amino acids. CDR1 SEHNR and CDR2 FQNEAQ come from the germline V gene (reference sequence). Here the CDR3 DNA reads TGTGCCAGCAGCTTAGCGCCCGGGACAGATTCCTACGAGCAGTACTTC. Protein: CASSLAPGTDSYEQYF. Filled out from reference TRBV7-9 and TRBJ2-7, the complete variable domain reads DTGVSQNPRHKITKRGQNVTFRCDPISEHNRLYWYRQTLGQGPEFLTYFQNEAQLEKSRLLSDRFSAERPKGSFSTLEIQRTEQGDSAMYLCASSLAPGTDSYEQYFGPGTRLTVT.

This clonotype appeared a few times. The chain uses TRBV29-1 and TRBJ2-1; TRBD2 is a possible D gene (6 bases). Per the germline V gene, CDR1 is SQVTM and CDR2 is ANQGSEA. CDR3 size: 19 residues. V was cut by 4 bases and J by 0 bases, with 25 bases left in between. The CDR3 spells CSVVVWVGVAGFSYNEQFF. The CDR3 DNA sequence: TGCAGCGTTGTCGTGTGGGTGGGGGTCGCGGGGTTCTCCTACAATGAGCAGTTCTTC.

This clonotype was seen ten or more times. The V call is TRBV6-5, the J call TRBJ1-5; weak D call: TRBD1 (6 bases). Germline V gives CDR1 MNHEY, CDR2 SVGAGI. Trimming removed 4 bases at V and 2 bases at J, with 12 bases between. This CDR3 has 15 residues. The CDR3 protein is CASSFDRLGNQPQHF. In nucleotides, the CDR3 is TGTGCCAGCAGTTTCGACAGGCTGGGCAATCAGCCCCAGCATTTT.

This clonotype occurred many times. V is TRBV6-1 and J is TRBJ1-1; 11 bases match TRBD1. The CDR3 sequence is 16 residues long. V gave up 3 bases and J gave up 7 bases; unmatched junction bases: 10. From germline, CDR1 is MNHNS and CDR2 SASEGT. The CDR3 sequence: CASSELGQGVPNEAFF. The CDR3, as DNA: TGTGCCAGCAGTGAGCTGGGACAGGGGGTGCCAAATGAAGCTTTCTTT.

This clonotype was detected ten times or more. The genes are TRBV12-3 or TRBV12-4 and TRBJ2-3, with TRBD1 matching 7 bases. V lost 5 bases, J lost 6 bases, and 11 bases stayed unmatched. The CDR3 loop spans 15 amino acids. The CDR3 nucleotides read TGTGCCAGCAGTCCCCGGGACAGCCCCGCGGATACGCAGTATTTT. Encoded protein: CASSPRDSPADTQYF.

In this sample, this clonotype turned up a few times. CDR3 bases: TGTGCCAGCAGTTTAGAGGGAAAGAACACTGAAGCTTTCTTT. It yields the protein CASSLEGKNTEAFF. The gene calls are TRBV27 and TRBJ1-1; D ambiguous. V shed 2 bases and J shed 1 base, with 8 bases lying between them. Per the germline V gene, CDR1 is MNHEY and CDR2 is SMNVEV (reference sequence). The CDR3 extends over 14 amino acids.

The V call is TRBV15, the J call TRBJ2-1; 10 bases align to TRBD2. Germline V gene sequence: CDR1 LNHNV, CDR2 YYDKDF (reference sequence). The CDR3 totals 17 residues. V lost 0 bases to trimming and J lost 8 bases; unmatched junction nucleotides: 10. CDR3 DNA sequence: TGTGCCACCAGCAGAGAAGCCCTAGCGGGAGCAGGCTATGAGCAGTTCTTC. This sequence encodes CATSREALAGAGYEQFF. Based on the CDR3 plus reference TRBV15 and TRBJ2-1, the full variable domain is DAMVIQNPRYQVTQFGKPVTLSCSQTLNHNVMYWYQQKSSQAPKLLFHYYDKDFNNEADTPDNFQSRRPNTSFCFLDIRSPGLGDTAMYLCATSREALAGAGYEQFFGPGTRLTVL.

Remarks on this clonotype: The CDR3 does not end in the conserved phenylalanine or tryptophan, so this is likely a read error. This chain links TRBV12-3 or TRBV12-4 with TRBJ1-1; D is possibly TRBD1 (6 bases). The CDR3 has 21 residues. V was cut by 6 bases and J by 6 bases, with 38 bases left in between. The CDR3 nucleotides are TGTGCCAGCAGGTTCTCTTCAGGGGTCGGTGCTCGTGGGGACTTAACCCCTGAAGCTTTCTAT. Protein product: CASRFSSGVGARGDLTPEAFY.

The chain recombines TRBV7-2 with TRBJ1-3, with TRBD1 matching over 11 bases. This CDR3 spans 18 amino acids. V was clipped by 4 bases and J by 3 bases; unmatched bases: 11. CDR1 and CDR2 from the germline V gene are SGHTA and FQGNSA. CDR3 region: CASSSSGTGGGRGNTIYF. The CDR3 nucleotides read TGTGCCAGCAGCTCCTCCGGGACAGGGGGAGGACGTGGAAACACCATATATTTT.

This clonotype was observed at least ten times. V usage is TRBV11-2 and J usage is TRBJ2-4; tentatively, D is TRBD1 (5 bases). The ends were cut back, 7 bases at V and 1 base at J, with 14 bases in the middle. The CDR3 is 15 residues long. In germline, CDR1 is SGHAT, CDR2 FQNNGV. CDR3 nucleotides: TGTGCCAGCAAAGCAGGGTTGGGGGCCAAAAACATTCAGTACTTC. Its protein is CASKAGLGAKNIQYF.

The rearrangement joins TRBV21-1 to TRBJ2-5; the listed D gene, TRBD2, was not tested against the DNA. TRBV21-1 counts as a pseudogene. This CDR3 comprises 19 residues. The chain's CDR3 is CASSGPRPRLAGEQETQYF. CDR3 nucleotide sequence: TGTGCCAGCAGTGGACCAAGACCGAGACTAGCGGGGGAACAAGAGACCCAGTACTTC.

This rearrangement joins TRBV2 to TRBJ2-7; perhaps TRBD2 as D (7 bases). The germline CDR1 and CDR2 sequences are SNHLY and FYNNEI. The CDR3 sequence is 13 residues long. V shed 7 bases and J shed 6 bases, with 16 bases lying between them. The chain's CDR3 is CASNRGGGPEQYF. The CDR3 DNA reads TGTGCCAGCAATCGAGGGGGAGGGCCCGAGCAGTACTTC.

This clonotype was observed a handful of times. CDR3 DNA sequence: TGTGCCAGCAGACAGTCACAACCAGGACAGGGGATAACAGATACGCAGTATTTT. Amino acid sequence: CASRQSQPGQGITDTQYF. The chain links TRBV6-5 to TRBJ2-3; 9 bases map to TRBD1. V gave up 6 bases and J gave up 3 bases; unmatched junction bases: 16. The CDR3 has 18 residues. Germline CDR1 reads MNHEY; CDR2 reads SVGAGI.

This clonotype came up a few times. The chain recombines TRBV18 with TRBJ1-5; D not resolved. CDR1 KGHSH and CDR2 LQKENI come from the germline V gene. There are 14 residues in the CDR3. V lost 6 bases to trimming and J lost 5 bases, with 14 bases between them. CDR3 nucleotide sequence: TGTGCCAGCTCTTTCGACGCGGGCTATCAGCCCCAGCATTTT. It yields the protein CASSFDAGYQPQHF.

This clonotype was seen only a few times. The gene calls are TRBV20-1 and TRBJ1-4; TRBD1 matches at 9 bases. CDR3 size: 14 residues. Germline V gene sequence: CDR1 DFQATT, CDR2 SNEGSKA (reference sequence). The V and J ends lost 1 base and 10 bases, in that order; junction bases with no gene match: 7. The CDR3 loop reads CSARGQGGSGKLFF. Here the CDR3 DNA reads TGCAGTGCTAGAGGACAGGGGGGGAGTGGAAAACTGTTTTTT.

A few counts support this clonotype. The gene calls are TRBV27 and TRBJ1-6; D is undetermined. CDR3 length equals 16 residues. Per germline, CDR1 MNHEY and CDR2 SMNVEV (reference sequence). V lost 3 bases, J lost 0 bases, and 9 bases lay in between. The CDR3 DNA reads as TGTGCCAGCAGTTTGAGGTGGAGCTCCTATAATTCACCCCTCCACTTT. This translates into CASSLRWSSYNSPLHF.

This chain connects TRBV7-9 to TRBJ2-3, with D perhaps matching TRBD1 or TRBD2 (5 bases each). There are 15 residues in the CDR3. Germline V lookup: CDR1 SEHNR, CDR2 FQNEAQ (reference sequence). V lost 5 bases, J lost 2 bases, and 14 bases lay in between. The CDR3 sequence: CASSVTGTYTDTQYF. CDR3 coding DNA: TGTGCCAGCAGCGTCACCGGGACCTACACAGATACGCAGTATTTT. Full variable domain (rest looked up from reference TRBV7-9 and TRBJ2-3): DTGVSQNPRHKITKRGQNVTFRCDPISEHNRLYWYRQTLGQGPEFLTYFQNEAQLEKSRLLSDRFSAERPKGSFSTLEIQRTEQGDSAMYLCASSVTGTYTDTQYFGPGTRLTVL.

The sample holds a few counts of this clonotype. The V call is TRBV3-1, the J call TRBJ2-1; a possible D gene is TRBD2 (5 bases). The V gene lost 1 base and the J gene lost 7 bases, with 5 bases spanning the gap. The V gene's germline CDR1 is LGHDT and CDR2 YNNKEL (reference sequence). The CDR3 runs to 12 residues. CDR3 region: CASSQGENEQFF. The CDR3 DNA follows: TGTGCCAGCAGCCAAGGGGAGAATGAGCAGTTCTTC.